The text below deals with one T cell receptor beta chain. The sample is drawn from a study of blood T cell repertoires in COVID-19. Turning to the study itself: Spain, Italy and the United States supplied samples that represented acute and convalescent COVID-19. In each case, the material was cDNA or gDNA derived from T cells, B-cell-depleted T cells, or PBMCs.

In the study's own analysis: Amplification with reference gene primers provided the estimates of nucleated cell counts. TCRdb keeps only in-frame clones here, not all; method: immunoSEQ multiplex PCR. The D gene and trimming were derived from the DNA, and the V and J assignments and clone size from that table. Here the sample spans 75,000 to 85,000 clones, over 80% being singletons. The V gene's germline CDR1 is MNHEY and CDR2 SMNVEV (reference sequence). This CDR3 has 12 residues. V lost 2 bases, J lost 3 bases, and 5 bases lay in between. The sequence came from a man between 50 and 59 years old with active COVID-19. The specimen sequenced was peripheral blood. The chain joins TRBV27 to TRBJ2-7, with D uncertain. Here the CDR3 DNA reads TGTGCCAGCAGTTTAACAGTCTACGAGCAGTACTTC. This sequence encodes CASSLTVYEQYF.